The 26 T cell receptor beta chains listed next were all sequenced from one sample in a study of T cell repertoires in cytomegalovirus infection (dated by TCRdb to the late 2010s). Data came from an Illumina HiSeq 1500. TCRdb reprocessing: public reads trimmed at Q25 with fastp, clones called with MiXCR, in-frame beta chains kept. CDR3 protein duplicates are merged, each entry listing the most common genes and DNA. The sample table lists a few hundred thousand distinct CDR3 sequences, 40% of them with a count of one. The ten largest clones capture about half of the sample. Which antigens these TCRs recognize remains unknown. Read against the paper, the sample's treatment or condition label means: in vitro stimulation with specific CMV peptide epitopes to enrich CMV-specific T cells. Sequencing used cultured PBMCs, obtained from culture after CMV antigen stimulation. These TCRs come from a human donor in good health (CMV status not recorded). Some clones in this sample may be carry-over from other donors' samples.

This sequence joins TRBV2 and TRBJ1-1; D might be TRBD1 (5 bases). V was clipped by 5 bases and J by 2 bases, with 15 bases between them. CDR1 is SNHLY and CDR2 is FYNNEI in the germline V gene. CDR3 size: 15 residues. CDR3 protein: CASSSRGGYNTEAFF. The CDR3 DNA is TGTGCCAGCAGTTCCCGGGGGGGGTATAACACTGAAGCTTTCTTT.

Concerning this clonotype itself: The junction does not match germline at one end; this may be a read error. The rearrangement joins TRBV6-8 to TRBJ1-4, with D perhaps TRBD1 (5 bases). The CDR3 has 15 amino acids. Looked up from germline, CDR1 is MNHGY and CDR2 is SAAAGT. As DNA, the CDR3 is TGTGCCAGCAGTTACACCCGGGGCGCAGGTGAAGAACTGTTTTTT. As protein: CASSYTRGAGEELFF.

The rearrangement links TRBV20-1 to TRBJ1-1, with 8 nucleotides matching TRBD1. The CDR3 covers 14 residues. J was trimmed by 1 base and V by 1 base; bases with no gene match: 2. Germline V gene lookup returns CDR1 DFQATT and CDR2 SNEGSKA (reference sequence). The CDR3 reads CSARAGGGNTEAFF. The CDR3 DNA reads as TGCAGTGCTAGAGCAGGGGGCGGGAACACTGAAGCTTTCTTT.

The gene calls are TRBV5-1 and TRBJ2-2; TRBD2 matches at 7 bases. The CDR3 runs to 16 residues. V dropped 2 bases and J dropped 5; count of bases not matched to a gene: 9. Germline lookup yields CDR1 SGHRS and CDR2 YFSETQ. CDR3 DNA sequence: TGCGCCAGCAGCTTATCGTGGGAGGGATCGACCGGGGAGCTGTTTTTT. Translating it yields CASSLSWEGSTGELFF.

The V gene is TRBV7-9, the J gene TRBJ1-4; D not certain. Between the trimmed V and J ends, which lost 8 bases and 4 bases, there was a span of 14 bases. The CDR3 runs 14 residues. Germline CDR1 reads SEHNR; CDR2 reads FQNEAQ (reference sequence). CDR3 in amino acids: CASGRGNINEKLFF. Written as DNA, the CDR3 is TGTGCCAGCGGCCGGGGTAACATTAATGAAAAACTGTTTTTT.

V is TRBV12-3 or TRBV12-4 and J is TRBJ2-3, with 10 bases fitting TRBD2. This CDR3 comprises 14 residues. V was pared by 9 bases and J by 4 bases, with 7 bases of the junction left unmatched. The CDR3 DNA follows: TGTGCCAGTAGTCTAGCGGGAGCGGCAGATACGCAGTATTTT. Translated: CASSLAGAADTQYF.

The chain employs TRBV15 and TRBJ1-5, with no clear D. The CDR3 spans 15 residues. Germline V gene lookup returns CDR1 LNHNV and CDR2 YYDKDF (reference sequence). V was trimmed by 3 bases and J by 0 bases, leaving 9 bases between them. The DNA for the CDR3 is TGTGCCACCAGCAGGACGGTGGATAGCAATCAGCCCCAGCATTTT. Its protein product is CATSRTVDSNQPQHF. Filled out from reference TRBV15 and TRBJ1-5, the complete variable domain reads DAMVIQNPRYQVTQFGKPVTLSCSQTLNHNVMYWYQQKSSQAPKLLFHYYDKDFNNEADTPDNFQSRRPNTSFCFLDIRSPGLGDTAMYLCATSRTVDSNQPQHFGDGTRLSIL.

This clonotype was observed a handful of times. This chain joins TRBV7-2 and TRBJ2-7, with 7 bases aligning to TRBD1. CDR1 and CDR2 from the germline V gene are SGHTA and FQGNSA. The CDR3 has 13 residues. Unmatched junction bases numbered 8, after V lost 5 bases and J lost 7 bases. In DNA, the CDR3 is TGTGCCAGCAGCCGGGACAGTGCCTGGGAGCAGTACTTC. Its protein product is CASSRDSAWEQYF.

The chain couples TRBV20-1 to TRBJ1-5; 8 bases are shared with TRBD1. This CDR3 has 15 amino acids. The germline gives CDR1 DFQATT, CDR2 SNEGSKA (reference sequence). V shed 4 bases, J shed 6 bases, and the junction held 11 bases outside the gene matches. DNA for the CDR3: TGCAGTGCTATAATCAGGGGGCGCGGGTTTCAGCCCCAGCATTTT. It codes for CSAIIRGRGFQPQHF.

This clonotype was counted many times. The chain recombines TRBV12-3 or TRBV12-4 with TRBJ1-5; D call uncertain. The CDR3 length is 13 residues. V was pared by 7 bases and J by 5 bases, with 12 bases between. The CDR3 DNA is TGTGCCAGCAATCTCGGGATCCATCAGCCCCAGCATTTT. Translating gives CASNLGIHQPQHF.

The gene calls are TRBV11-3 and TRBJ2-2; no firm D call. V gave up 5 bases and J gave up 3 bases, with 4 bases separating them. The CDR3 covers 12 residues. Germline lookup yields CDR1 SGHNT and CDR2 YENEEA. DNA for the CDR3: TGTGCCAGCAGCCAATACACCGGGGAGCTGTTTTTT. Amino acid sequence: CASSQYTGELFF.

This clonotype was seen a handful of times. CDR3 in DNA: TGTGCCAGCAGCTTCTCGGCAGGGAGCTCAGATACGCAGTATTTT. Translating gives CASSFSAGSSDTQYF. The V and J genes are TRBV7-6 and TRBJ2-3; D could derive from TRBD1 or TRBD2 (5 bases each). Germline-derived CDR1 and CDR2 are SGHVS and FNYEAQ. The V end lost 3 bases, the J end lost 4 bases, and 14 bases lay between the germline ends. The CDR3 loop spans 15 amino acids.

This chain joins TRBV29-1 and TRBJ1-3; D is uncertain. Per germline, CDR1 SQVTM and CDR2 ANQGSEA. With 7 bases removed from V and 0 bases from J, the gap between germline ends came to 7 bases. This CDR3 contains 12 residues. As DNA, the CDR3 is TGCAGCGCCGAGAGCTCTGGAAACACCATATATTTT. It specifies CSAESSGNTIYF.

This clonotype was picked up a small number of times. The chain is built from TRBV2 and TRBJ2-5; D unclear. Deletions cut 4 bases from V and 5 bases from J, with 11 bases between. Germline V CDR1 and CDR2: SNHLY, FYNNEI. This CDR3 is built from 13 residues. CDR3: CASSAARRETQYF. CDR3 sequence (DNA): TGTGCCAGCAGTGCTGCCCGCCGGGAGACCCAGTACTTC.

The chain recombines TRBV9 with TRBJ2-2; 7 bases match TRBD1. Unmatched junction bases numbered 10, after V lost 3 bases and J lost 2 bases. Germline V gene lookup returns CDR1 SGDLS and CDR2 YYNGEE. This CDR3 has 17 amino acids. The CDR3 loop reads CASSAARGQLNTGELFF. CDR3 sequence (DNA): TGTGCCAGCAGCGCAGCTCGGGGACAGCTCAACACCGGGGAGCTGTTTTTT.

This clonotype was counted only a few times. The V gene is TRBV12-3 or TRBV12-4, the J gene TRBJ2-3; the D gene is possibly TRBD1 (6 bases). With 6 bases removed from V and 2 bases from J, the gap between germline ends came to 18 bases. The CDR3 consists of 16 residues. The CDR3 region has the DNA TGTGCCAGCAGAACAGGGATTAGTGTGAACACAGATACGCAGTATTTT. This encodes CASRTGISVNTDTQYF.

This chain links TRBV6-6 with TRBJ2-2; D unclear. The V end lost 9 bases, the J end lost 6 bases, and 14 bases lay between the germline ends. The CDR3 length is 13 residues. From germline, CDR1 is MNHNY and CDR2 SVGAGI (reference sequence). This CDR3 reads CASSPVWAGELFF. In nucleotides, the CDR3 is TGTGCCAGTTCCCCCGTTTGGGCCGGGGAGCTGTTTTTT.

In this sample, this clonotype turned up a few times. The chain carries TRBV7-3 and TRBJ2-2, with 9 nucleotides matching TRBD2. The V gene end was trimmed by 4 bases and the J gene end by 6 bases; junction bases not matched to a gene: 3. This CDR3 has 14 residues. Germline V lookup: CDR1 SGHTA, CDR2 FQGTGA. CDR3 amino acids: CASSSRLAAGELFF. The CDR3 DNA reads TGTGCCAGCAGCTCTCGACTAGCGGCCGGGGAGCTGTTTTTT.

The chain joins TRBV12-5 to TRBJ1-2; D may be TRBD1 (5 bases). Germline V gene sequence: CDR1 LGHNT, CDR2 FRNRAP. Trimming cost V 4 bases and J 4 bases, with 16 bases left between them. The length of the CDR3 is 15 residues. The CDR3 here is CASGSRTAGGYGYTF. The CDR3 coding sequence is TGTGCTAGTGGTTCAAGGACTGCGGGGGGCTATGGCTACACCTTC. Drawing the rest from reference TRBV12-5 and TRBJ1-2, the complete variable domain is DARVTQTPRHKVTEMGQEVTMRCQPILGHNTVFWYRQTMMQGLELLAYFRNRAPLDDSGMPKDRFSAEMPDATLATLKIQPSEPRDSAVYFCASGSRTAGGYGYTFGSGTRLTVV.

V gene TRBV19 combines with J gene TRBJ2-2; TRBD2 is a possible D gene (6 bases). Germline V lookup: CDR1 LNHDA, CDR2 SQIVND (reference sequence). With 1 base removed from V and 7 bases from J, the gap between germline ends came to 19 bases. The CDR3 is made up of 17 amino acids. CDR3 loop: CASSIAHPGETDGELFF. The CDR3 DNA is TGTGCCAGTAGTATAGCCCATCCGGGGGAAACGGACGGGGAGCTGTTTTTT. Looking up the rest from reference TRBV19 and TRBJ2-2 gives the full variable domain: DGGITQSPKYLFRKEGQNVTLSCEQNLNHDAMYWYRQDPGQGLRLIYYSQIVNDFQKGDIAEGYSVSREKKESFPLTVTSAQKNPTAFYLCASSIAHPGETDGELFFGEGSRLTVL.

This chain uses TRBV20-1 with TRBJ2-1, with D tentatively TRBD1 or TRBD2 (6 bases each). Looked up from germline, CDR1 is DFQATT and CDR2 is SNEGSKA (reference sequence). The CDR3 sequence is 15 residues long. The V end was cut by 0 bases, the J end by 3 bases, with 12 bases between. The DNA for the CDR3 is TGCAGTGCTAGAGATAGAAGGGGGGACTACAATGAGCAGTTCTTC. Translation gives CSARDRRGDYNEQFF.

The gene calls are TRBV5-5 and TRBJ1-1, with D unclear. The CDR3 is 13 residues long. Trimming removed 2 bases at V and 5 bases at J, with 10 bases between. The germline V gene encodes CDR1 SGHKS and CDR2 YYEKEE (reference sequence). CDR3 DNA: TGTGCCAGCAGCTTTTACTGGGGAACTGAAGCTTTCTTT. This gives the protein CASSFYWGTEAFF.

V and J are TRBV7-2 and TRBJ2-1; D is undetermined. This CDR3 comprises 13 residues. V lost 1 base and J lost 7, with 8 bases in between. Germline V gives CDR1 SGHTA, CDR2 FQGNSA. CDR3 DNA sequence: TGTGCCAGCAGCTTAGTCCATGGGAATGAGCAGTTCTTC. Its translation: CASSLVHGNEQFF.

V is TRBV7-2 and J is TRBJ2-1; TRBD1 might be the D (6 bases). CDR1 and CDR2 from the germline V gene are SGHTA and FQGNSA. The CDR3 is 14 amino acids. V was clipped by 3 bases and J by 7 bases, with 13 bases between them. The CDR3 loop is CASSFDRNSNEQFF. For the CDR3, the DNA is TGTGCCAGCAGCTTCGACAGGAATTCGAATGAGCAGTTCTTC.

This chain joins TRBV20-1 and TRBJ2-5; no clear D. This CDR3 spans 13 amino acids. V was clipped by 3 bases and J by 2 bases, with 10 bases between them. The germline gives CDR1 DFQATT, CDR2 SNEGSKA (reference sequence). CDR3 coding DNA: TGCAGTGCTAGTACGAGCGTTCAAGAGACCCAGTACTTC. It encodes CSASTSVQETQYF.

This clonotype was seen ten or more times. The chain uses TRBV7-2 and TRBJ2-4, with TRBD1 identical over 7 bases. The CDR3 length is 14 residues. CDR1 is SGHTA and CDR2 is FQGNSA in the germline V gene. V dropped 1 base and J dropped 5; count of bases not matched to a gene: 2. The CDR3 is CASSLVGTENIQYF. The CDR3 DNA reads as TGTGCCAGCAGCTTAGTTGGGACAGAAAACATTCAGTACTTC.